This T cell receptor beta chain was found in a study of cytomegalovirus exposure and HLA in healthy donors. This clone turned up a few times. Deletions cut 4 bases from V and 9 bases from J, with 18 bases between. CDR1 is SGHVS and CDR2 is FQNEAQ in the germline V gene. The CDR3 length is 14 residues. Amplification used 60 Vbeta primers and 13 Jbeta primers. Only in-frame clones appear in the TCRdb table, and some are missing; sequencing was by immunoSEQ multiplex PCR. The sample lists tens of thousands of clones, about 84% occurring once. Specimen: PBMCs. The sequence was obtained from a female donor in good health and CMV-seronegative. The chain joins TRBV7-8 to TRBJ1-2, with a tentative D call TRBD1 (6 bases). The CDR3 region has the DNA TGTGCCAGCAGCTCGAGACTACAGGGAAGCAGCTACACCTTC. Translation gives CASSSRLQGSSYTF. The entire variable domain, with the rest obtained from reference TRBV7-8 and TRBJ1-2, is as follows: GAGVSQSPRYKVAKRGQDVALRCDPISGHVSLFWYQQALGQGPEFLTYFQNEAQLDKSGLPSDRFFAERPEGSVSTLKIQRTQQEDSAVYLCASSSRLQGSSYTFGSGTRLTVV.